This T cell receptor (beta chain) was found in a study of Graves' ophthalmopathy and Graves' hyperthyroidism. This clonotype was counted at least ten times. As the template, RNA transcripts were used to amplify TCR beta CDR3 regions. The library came from an HTBI-primed first-round RT-PCR and a second-round multiplex PCR. MiXCR, run by TCRdb on the multiplex PCR reads, gives a single entry per CDR3 protein. Here the sample spans 200,000 to 250,000 distinct CDR3 sequences, roughly 21% being singletons. The germline CDR1 and CDR2 sequences are SGHTA and FQGNSA. V was trimmed by 2 bases and J by 5 bases, leaving 9 bases between them. This CDR3 is 13 amino acids long.

This rearrangement joins TRBV7-2 to TRBJ2-5; D ambiguous. The sample consisted of peripheral blood. The TCR originated in a woman between 50 and 59 years old with Graves' ophthalmopathy. For the CDR3, the DNA is TGTGCCAGCAGCTTAAGGGTGGTGGAGACCCAGTACTTC. This encodes CASSLRVVETQYF.